This T cell receptor beta chain is from a study of cytomegalovirus exposure and HLA in healthy donors. The germline V gene encodes CDR1 MDHEN and CDR2 SYDVKM. J gave up 5 bases and V 4 bases, and 15 bases lay outside the gene matches. This CDR3 is 17 amino acids long. Clones were sequenced by immunoSEQ multiplex PCR, and TCRdb holds only the in-frame ones, with some missing. The profile shows roughly 90,000 clones, 90% to 95% of them singletons. This clone has just one count. The chain links TRBV28 to TRBJ2-5; 8 nucleotides align to TRBD2. The TCR was taken from a woman aged 25 to 39 in good health and CMV-seropositive. Sequencing used PBMCs. DNA for the CDR3: TGTGCCAGCAGTTCCACGGTCCGGGCTAGCGGGCTGGAGACCCAGTACTTC. Protein: CASSSTVRASGLETQYF.